This T cell receptor (delta chain) was documented in a study of Vδ1+ human thymocytes. Study outcomes and limitations: Highly polyclonal TRG and TRD repertoires with Gaussian CDR3 length distributions appeared in thymus. Around 20% of thymic delta-chain sequences were Vdelta2, with few Vdelta3, unlike blood Vdelta1+ controls.

Sorted Vdelta1+ thymocytes were 98% to 99.6% pure. In regard to this clone: What it binds is unknown.

The template was reverse-transcribed extracted RNA. Multiplex PCR used pooled V-gene forward primers and a constant-region reverse primer to amplify CDR3s. TCRdb re-called the multiplex PCR reads using CATT. The sample lists approximately 25,000 delta-chain clones, 6% to 8% occurring once. Germline trimming cut 3 bases from V and 2 bases from J; bases unmatched to any gene: 15. CDR3 length equals 20 residues. The germline gives CDR1 TSWWSYY, CDR2 QGS. The chain has TRDV1 and TRDJ1; 13 bases agree with TRDD3. Sequenced input: Vdelta1+ gamma-delta thymocytes from the thymus. Subset denoted: FACS-sorted CD3+ TCRalphabeta- TCRVdelta1+ TCRVdelta2- thymocytes. This clonotype originated in a girl under three years old who had congenital heart surgery. CDR3 sequence reads: CALGDLHWGIREIRTDKLIF. The CDR3 nucleotides read TGTGCTCTTGGGGATCTACACTGGGGGATACGAGAGATAAGGACCGATAAACTCATCTTT.